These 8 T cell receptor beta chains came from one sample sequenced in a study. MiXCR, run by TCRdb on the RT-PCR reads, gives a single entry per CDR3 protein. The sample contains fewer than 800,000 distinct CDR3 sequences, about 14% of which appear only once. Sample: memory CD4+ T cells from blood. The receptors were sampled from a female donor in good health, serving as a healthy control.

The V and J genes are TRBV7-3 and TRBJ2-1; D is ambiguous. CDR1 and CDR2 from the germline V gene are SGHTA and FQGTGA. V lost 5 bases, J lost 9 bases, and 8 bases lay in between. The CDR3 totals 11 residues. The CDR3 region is CASSPIGEQFF. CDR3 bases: TGTGCCAGCAGCCCAATCGGTGAGCAGTTCTTC.

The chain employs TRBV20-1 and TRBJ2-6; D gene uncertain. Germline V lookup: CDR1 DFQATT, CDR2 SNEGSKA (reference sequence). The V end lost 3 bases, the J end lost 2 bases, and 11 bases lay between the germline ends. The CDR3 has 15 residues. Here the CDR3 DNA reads TGCAGTGCTAGGGCATTTCTTCCTGGGGCCAACGTCCTGACTTTC. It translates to CSARAFLPGANVLTF.

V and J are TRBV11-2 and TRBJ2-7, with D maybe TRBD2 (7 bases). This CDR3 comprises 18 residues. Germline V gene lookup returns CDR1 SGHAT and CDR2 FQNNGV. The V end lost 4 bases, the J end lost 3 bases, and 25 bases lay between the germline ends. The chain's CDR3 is CASSSLGGAQGSRYEQYF. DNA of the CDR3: TGTGCCAGCAGCTCATTAGGGGGGGCCCAAGGTAGTCGCTACGAGCAGTACTTC.

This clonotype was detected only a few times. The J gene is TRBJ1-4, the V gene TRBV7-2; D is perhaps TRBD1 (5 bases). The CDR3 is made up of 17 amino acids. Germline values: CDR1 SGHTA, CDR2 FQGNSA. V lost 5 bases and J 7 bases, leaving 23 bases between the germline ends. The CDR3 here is CASSHSTAPRRAEKLFF. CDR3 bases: TGTGCCAGCAGCCACTCGACAGCCCCAAGGCGTGCTGAAAAACTGTTTTTT. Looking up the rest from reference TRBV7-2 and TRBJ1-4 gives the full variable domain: GAGVSQSPSNKVTEKGKDVELRCDPISGHTALYWYRQSLGQGLEFLIYFQGNSAPDKSGLPSDRFSAERTGGSVSTLTIQRTQQEDSAVYLCASSHSTAPRRAEKLFFGSGTQLSVL.

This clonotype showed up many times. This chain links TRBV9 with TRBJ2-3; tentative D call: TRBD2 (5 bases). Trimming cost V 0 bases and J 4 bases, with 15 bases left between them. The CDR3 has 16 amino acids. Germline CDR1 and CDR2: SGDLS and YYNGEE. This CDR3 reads CASSVEGLAGADTQYF. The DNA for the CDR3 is TGTGCCAGCAGCGTAGAAGGTCTAGCCGGTGCAGATACGCAGTATTTT.

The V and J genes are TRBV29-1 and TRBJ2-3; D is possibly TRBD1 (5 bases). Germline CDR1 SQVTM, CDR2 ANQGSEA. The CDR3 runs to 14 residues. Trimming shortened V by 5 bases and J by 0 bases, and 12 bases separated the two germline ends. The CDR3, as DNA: TGCAGCGTTATGACAGCCTCTAGCACAGATACGCAGTATTTT. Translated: CSVMTASSTDTQYF.

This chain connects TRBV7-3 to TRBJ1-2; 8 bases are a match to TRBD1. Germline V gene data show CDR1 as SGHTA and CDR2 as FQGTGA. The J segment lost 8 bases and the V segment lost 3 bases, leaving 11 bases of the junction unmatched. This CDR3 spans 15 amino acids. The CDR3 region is CASSFGSQQGGGYTF. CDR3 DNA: TGTGCCAGCAGCTTTGGGTCACAACAGGGGGGCGGCTACACCTTC.

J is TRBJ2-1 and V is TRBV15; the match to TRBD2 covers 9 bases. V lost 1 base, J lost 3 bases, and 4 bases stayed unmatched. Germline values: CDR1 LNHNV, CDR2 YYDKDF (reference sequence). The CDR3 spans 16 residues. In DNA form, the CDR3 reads TGTGCCACCAGCAGAGTCGGTAGCGGGGGCTACAATGAGCAGTTCTTC. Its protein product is CATSRVGSGGYNEQFF.